This T cell receptor beta chain stems from a study of early T cells in non-severe SARS-CoV-2 infection. At the level of the study: Chains from this unsorted whole-blood bulk RNA could not be paired. Study observations and caveats: Matching results from VDJdb favored anti-spike CD8 responses, leaving private and CD4 specificities undetected.

The ends were cut back, 5 bases at V and 5 bases at J, with 17 bases in the middle. The CDR3 runs 15 residues. Germline assignment: CDR1 SGHAT and CDR2 FQNNGV. This clonotype showed up many times. Antigen unknown. Molecules of cDNA were individually given unique molecular identifiers that were attached to them. TCRdb used MiXCR to reprocess the 5' RACE reads, holding one entry per CDR3 protein. The sample records 50,000 to 75,000 distinct CDR3 sequences, almost 9% being singletons. This specimen was whole blood, taken at baseline. This receptor was identified in an adult who was a healthcare worker with PCR-confirmed SARS-CoV-2 infection or an uninfected control (not recorded which). This sequence joins TRBV11-2 and TRBJ2-3, with D uncertain. Here the CDR3 reads CASSPLGLTGDTQYF. DNA for the CDR3: TGTGCCAGCAGCCCTCTGGGCTTAACCGGAGATACGCAGTATTTT.